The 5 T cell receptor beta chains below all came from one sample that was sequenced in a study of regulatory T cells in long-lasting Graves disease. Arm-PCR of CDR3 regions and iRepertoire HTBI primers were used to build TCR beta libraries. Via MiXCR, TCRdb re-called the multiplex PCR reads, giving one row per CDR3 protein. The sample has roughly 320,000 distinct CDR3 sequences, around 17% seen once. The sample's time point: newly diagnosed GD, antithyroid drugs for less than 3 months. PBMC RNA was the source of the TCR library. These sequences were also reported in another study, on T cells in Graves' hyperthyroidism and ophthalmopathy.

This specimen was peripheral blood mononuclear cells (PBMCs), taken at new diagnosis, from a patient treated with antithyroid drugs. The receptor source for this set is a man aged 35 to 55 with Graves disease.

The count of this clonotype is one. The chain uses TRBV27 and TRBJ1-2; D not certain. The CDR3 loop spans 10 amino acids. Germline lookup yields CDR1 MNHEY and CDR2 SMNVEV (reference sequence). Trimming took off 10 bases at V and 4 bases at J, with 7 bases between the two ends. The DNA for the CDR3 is TGTGCCACCCTCCCCTATGGCTACACCTTC. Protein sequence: CATLPYGYTF.

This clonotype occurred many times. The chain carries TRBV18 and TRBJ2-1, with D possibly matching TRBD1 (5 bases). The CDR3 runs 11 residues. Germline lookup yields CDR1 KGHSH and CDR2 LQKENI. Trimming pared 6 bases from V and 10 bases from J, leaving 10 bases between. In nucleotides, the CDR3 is TGTGCCAGCTCGACCCAGGGCGAGCAGTTCTTC. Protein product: CASSTQGEQFF. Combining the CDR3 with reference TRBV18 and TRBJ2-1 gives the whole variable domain NAGVMQNPRHLVRRRGQEARLRCSPMKGHSHVYWYRQLPEEGLKFMVYLQKENIIDESGMPKERFSAEFPKEGPSILRIQQVVRGDSAAYFCASSTQGEQFFGPGTRLTVL.

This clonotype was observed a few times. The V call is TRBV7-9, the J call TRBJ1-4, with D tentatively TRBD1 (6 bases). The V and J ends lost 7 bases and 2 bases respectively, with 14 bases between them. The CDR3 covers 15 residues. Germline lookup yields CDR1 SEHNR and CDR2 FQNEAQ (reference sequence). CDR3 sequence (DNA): TGTGCCAGCACCGAACCCAGGGGCACTAATGAAAAACTGTTTTTT. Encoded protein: CASTEPRGTNEKLFF.

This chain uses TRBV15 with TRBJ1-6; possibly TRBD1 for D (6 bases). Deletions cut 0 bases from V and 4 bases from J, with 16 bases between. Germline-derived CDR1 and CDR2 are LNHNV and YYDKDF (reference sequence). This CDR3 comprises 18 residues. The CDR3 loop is CATSRDPRTVAYNSPLHF. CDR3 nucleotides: TGTGCCACCAGCAGAGATCCAAGGACAGTCGCATATAATTCACCCCTCCACTTT.

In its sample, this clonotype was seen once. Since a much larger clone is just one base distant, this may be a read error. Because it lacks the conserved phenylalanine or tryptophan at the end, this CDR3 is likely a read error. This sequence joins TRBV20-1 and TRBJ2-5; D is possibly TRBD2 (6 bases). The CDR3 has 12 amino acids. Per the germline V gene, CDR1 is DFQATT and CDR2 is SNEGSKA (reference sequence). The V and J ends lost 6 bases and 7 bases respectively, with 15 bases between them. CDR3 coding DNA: TGCAGTGCACCGACTAGTCTAACGACCCAGTACCTC. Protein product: CSAPTSLTTQYL.